This TCR beta chain derives from a study of blood T cell repertoires in COVID-19. For the study at large: Specimens from acute and convalescent COVID-19 originated in the United States, Italy and Spain.

The length of the CDR3 is 16 residues. The V gene's germline CDR1 is SEHNR and CDR2 FQNEAQ (reference sequence). V lost 4 bases and J 4 bases, leaving 19 bases between the germline ends. The table came from immunoSEQ multiplex PCR; TCRdb's copy has only in-frame clones and leaves some out. The table has around 400,000 clones, 87% seen once. Material for sequencing was peripheral blood. The V and J genes are TRBV7-9 and TRBJ1-2, with a weak D call TRBD1 (6 bases). This clonotype was sampled from a woman aged 55-70 years with COVID-19, enrolled during active disease. The CDR3 bases are TGTGCCAGCAGCTCCACCGCACAGGGAGGGGGCTATGGCTACACCTTC. Its translation: CASSSTAQGGGYGYTF. The whole variable domain, filled in from reference TRBV7-9 and TRBJ1-2, reads DTGVSQNPRHKITKRGQNVTFRCDPISEHNRLYWYRQTLGQGPEFLTYFQNEAQLEKSRLLSDRFSAERPKGSFSTLEIQRTEQGDSAMYLCASSSTAQGGGYGYTFGSGTRLTVV.